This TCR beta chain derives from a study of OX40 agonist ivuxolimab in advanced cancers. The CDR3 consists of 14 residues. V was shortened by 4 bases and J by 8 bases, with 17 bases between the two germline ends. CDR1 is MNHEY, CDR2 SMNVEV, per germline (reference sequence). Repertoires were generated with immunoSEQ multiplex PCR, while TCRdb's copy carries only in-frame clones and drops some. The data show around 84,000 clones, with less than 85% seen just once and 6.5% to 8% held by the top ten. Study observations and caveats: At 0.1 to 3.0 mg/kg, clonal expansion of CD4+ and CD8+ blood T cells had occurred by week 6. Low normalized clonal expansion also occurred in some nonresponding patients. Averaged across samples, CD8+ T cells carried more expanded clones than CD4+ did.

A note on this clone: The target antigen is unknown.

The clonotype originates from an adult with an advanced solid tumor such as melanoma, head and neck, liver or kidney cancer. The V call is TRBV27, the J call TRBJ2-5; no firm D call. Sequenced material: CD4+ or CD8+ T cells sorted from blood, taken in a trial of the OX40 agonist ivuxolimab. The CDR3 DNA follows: TGTGCCAGCAGTTCCTCGTTTCAGCGCTCAACCCAGTACTTC. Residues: CASSSSFQRSTQYF.